Listed below are T cell receptor beta chains from one sample, sequenced in a study of T cell responses to AZD1222 COVID-19 vaccine. Profiling relied on immunoSEQ multiplex PCR, and the TCRdb table lists in-frame clones only, not all of them. Here the sample spans 100,000 to 120,000 clones, around nine tenths being singletons. Sequenced here: peripheral blood, sampled 28 days after the second AZD1222 dose. The receptors stem from an adult who received the AZD1222 COVID-19 vaccine. Each CDR3 is given with its conserved first and last residue. Fields, in order: J gene, V gene, CDR3 protein.

TRBJ2-2 | TRBV7-3 | CASSSGTPNTGELFF
TRBJ2-1 | TRBV3-1/TRBV3-2 | CASSPWGASYNEQFF
TRBJ1-5 | TRBV27 | CASSDTDYSNQPQHF
TRBJ2-2 | TRBV6-5 | CASSYAYTGELFF
TRBJ2-6 | TRBV18 | CASSVTGFSGANVLTF
TRBJ2-1 | TRBV15 | CATKTLGGSSYNEQFF
TRBJ1-5 | TRBV18 | CASSPEGHQPQHF
TRBJ1-5 | TRBV5-1 | CASSLAGRHNQPQHF
TRBJ2-1 | TRBV2 | CASTAGTSFYNEQFF
TRBJ1-4 | TRBV4-1 | CASSLWTVNEKLFF
TRBJ1-1 | TRBV19 | CASSIRPDQGEAFF
TRBJ1-1 | TRBV10-3 | CAISESRSNTEAFF
TRBJ1-1 | TRBV19 | CASSIPGVTEAFF
TRBJ1-4 | TRBV6-1 | CASSDGRGGIEKLFF
TRBJ2-4 | TRBV18 | CASSPPSGGGIQYF
TRBJ1-2 | TRBV12-3/TRBV12-4 | CASSFGDILHTF
TRBJ1-2 | TRBV30 | CAWSAGNYGYTF
TRBJ2-2 | TRBV5-4 | CASRKGGGSPGELFF
TRBJ1-6 | TRBV5-4 | CASSLAQAYNSPLHF
TRBJ1-2 | TRBV7-9 | CASSSSGPRKGYTF
TRBJ1-3 | TRBV9 | CASSVGAGPSGNTIYF
TRBJ1-5 | TRBV4-1 | CASSQGSQGSNQPQHF
TRBJ2-1 | TRBV3-1/TRBV3-2 | CASSWSLASNEQFF
TRBJ1-2 | TRBV18 | CASFDWAGNDNYGYTF
TRBJ2-7 | TRBV11-2 | CASSFTGTSFDEQYF
TRBJ2-6 | TRBV11-3 | CASSLDQGYWGATGANVLTF
TRBJ1-2 | TRBV28 | CASSFGKHYGYTF
TRBJ1-2 | TRBV10-2 | CASSESKRGGYTF
TRBJ2-7 | TRBV5-1 | CASSPRAGSEQYF
TRBJ2-2 | TRBV5-1 | CASSLGDSRSGELFF
TRBJ1-1 | TRBV12-3/TRBV12-4 | CASRMTRYTEAFF
TRBJ2-1 | TRBV2 | CASREINEQFF
TRBJ2-1 | TRBV3-1/TRBV3-2 | CASSVGTSETKLF
TRBJ2-7 | TRBV19 | CASSMGDRVYEQYF
TRBJ1-5 | TRBV16 | CASSQSSGFGSNQPQHF
TRBJ1-2 | TRBV12-3/TRBV12-4 | CASRSNGPYGYTF
TRBJ1-5 | TRBV28 | CASSGSVGLYQPQHF
TRBJ2-3 | TRBV5-1 | CASSRTGGITDTQYF
TRBJ1-6 | TRBV19 | CASSISRLSPLHF
TRBJ2-2 | TRBV11-3 | CASSSGVTNTGELFF
TRBJ2-7 | TRBV19 | CASSISGHTYEQYF
TRBJ2-5 | TRBV19 | CASGGGQVNQETQYF
TRBJ2-1 | TRBV20-1 | CSASGAGQYNEQFF
TRBJ1-1 | TRBV7-8 | CASSLGREGEAFF
TRBJ2-1 | TRBV18 | CASSPVSSGDNEQFF
TRBJ1-4 | TRBV7-9 | CASSGGLGRGMVGSNEKLFF